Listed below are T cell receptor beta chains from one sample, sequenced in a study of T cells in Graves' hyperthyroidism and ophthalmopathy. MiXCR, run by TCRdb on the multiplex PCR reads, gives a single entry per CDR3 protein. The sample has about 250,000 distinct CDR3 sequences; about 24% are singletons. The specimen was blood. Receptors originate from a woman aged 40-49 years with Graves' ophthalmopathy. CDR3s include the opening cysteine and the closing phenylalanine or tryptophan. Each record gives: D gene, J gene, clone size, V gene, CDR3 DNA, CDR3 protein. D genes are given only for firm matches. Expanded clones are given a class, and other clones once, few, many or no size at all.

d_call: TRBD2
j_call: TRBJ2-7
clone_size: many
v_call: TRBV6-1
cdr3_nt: TGTGCCAGCGGAGTAGCGGGATCCTACGAGCAGTACTTC
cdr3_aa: CASGVAGSYEQYF

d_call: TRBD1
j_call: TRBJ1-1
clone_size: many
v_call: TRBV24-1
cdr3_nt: TGTGCCACCAGTGCAGGGGGCTGGGCTTTCTTT
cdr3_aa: CATSAGGWAFF

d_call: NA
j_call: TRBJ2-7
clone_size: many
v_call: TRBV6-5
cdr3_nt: TGTGCCAGCAGTTCCGGGGGATCAGGCTACGAGCAGTACTTC
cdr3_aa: CASSSGGSGYEQYF

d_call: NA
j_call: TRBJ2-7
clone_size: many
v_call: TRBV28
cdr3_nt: TGTGCCAGCAGACAAAAATCAGGGACCTACGAGCAGTACTTC
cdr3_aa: CASRQKSGTYEQYF

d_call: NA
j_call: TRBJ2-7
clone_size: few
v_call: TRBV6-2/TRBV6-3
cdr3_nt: TGTGCCAGCAGCCAACTGGCCTACGAGCAGTACTTC
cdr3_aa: CASSQLAYEQYF

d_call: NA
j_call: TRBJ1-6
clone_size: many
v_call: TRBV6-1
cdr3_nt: TGTGCCAGCAGTGAAGGGCTCCACTCACCCCTCCACTTT
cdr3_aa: CASSEGLHSPLHF

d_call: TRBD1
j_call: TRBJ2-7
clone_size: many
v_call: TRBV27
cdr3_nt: TGTGCCAGCAGGAGGTACTCGAAGGACAGGATCTACGAGCAGTACTTC
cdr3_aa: CASRRYSKDRIYEQYF

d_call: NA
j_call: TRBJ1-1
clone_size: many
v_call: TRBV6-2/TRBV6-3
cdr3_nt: TGTGCCAGCACCCGTACTGTAGACAAGCTGAACACTGAAGCTTTCTTT
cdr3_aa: CASTRTVDKLNTEAFF

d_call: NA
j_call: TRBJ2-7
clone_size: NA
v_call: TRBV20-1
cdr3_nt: TGCAGTGCAGGAAGGGGCTACGAGCAGTACTTC
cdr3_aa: CSAGRGYEQYF

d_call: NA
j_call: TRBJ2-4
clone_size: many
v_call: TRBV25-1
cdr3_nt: TGTGCCAGCAGTGAGACTAGGCTAGCCAAAAACATTCAGTACTTC
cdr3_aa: CASSETRLAKNIQYF

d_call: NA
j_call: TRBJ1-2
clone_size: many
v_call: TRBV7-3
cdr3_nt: TGTGCCAGCAGCTCCGAGGGGTACGCTGGCTACACCTTC
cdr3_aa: CASSSEGYAGYTF

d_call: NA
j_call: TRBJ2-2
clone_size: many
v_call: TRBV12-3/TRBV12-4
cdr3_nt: TGTGCCAGCAGTTTACGGTTCTGGGAGATTAACACCGGGGAGCTGTTTTTT
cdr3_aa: CASSLRFWEINTGELFF

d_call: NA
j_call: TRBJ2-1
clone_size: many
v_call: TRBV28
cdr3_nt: TGTGCCAGCAGTTCTGGGGGGAACCCCTACAATGAGCAGTTCTTC
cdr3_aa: CASSSGGNPYNEQFF

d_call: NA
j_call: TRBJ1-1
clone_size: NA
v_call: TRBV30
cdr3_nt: TGTGCCTGGAGTATTTTGGACGGGGCAAACACTGAAGCTTTCTTT
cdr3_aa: CAWSILDGANTEAFF

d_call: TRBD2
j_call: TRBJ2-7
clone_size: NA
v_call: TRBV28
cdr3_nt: TGTGCCAGCAGTTTTATTAGCGGGAGCTCCTACGAGCAGTACTTC
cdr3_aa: CASSFISGSSYEQYF

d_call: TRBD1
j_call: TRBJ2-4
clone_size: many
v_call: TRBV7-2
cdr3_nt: TGTGCCAGCCGAATACCAGGGGGAGTTGACAAAAACATTCAGTACTTC
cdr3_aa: CASRIPGGVDKNIQYF

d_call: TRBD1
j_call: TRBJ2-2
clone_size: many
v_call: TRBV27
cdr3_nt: TGTGCCAGCAGTTCACAGGGGGCACGAACCGGGGAGCTGTTTTTT
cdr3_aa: CASSSQGARTGELFF

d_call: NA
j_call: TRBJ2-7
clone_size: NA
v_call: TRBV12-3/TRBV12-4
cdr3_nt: TGTGCCAGCAGTTTCTTACGTGAGCAGTACTTC
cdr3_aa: CASSFLREQYF

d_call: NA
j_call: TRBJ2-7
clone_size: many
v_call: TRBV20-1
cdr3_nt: TGCAGTGCTAGAGATTGGGGGTTGGGAGGTACCTCCTACGAGCAGTACTTC
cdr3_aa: CSARDWGLGGTSYEQYF

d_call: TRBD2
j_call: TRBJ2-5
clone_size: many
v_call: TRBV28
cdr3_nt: TGTGCCAGCAGTTCCAAAGCGGGACAAGAGACCCAGTACTTC
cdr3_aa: CASSSKAGQETQYF

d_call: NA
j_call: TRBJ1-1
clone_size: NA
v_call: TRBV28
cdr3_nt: TGTGCCACCGAAGACAGTCTGAACACTGAAGCTTTCTTT
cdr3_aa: CATEDSLNTEAFF

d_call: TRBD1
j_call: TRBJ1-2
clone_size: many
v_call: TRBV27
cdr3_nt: TGTGCCAGCAGTACCGGGACAGGGAATAACTATGGCTACACCTTC
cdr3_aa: CASSTGTGNNYGYTF

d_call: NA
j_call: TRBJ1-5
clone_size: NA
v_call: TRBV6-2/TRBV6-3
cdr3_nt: TGTGCCAGCAGTTACAGGGAAACACAGCCCCAGCATTTT
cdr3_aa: CASSYRETQPQHF

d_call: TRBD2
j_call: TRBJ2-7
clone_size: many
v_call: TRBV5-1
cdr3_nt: TGCGCCAGCAGCTTGGTGGGTACGGGACTAGCTACGGGGGAGCAGTACTTC
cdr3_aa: CASSLVGTGLATGEQYF

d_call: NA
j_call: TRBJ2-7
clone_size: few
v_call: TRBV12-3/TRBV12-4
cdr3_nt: TGTGCCAGCAGCCCCGGGGCCAGGGGATCCTACGAGCAGTACTTC
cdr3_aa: CASSPGARGSYEQYF

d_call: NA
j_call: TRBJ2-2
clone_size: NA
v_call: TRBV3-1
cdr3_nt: TGTGCCAGCAGACTTACTGAGACCGGGGAGCTGTTTTTT
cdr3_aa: CASRLTETGELFF

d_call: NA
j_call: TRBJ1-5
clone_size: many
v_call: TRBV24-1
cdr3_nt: TGTGCCACCAGTGGGCAGGGACGGAAGCCCCAGCATTTT
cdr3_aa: CATSGQGRKPQHF

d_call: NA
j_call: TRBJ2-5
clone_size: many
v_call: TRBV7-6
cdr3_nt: TGTGCCAGCAGCTTACACGGAGCGGAGACCCAGTACTTC
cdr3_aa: CASSLHGAETQYF

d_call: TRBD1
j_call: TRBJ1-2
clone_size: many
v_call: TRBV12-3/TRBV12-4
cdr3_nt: TGTGCCAGCAGCCTAGGACAGGGCGGGGGCTACACCTTC
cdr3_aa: CASSLGQGGGYTF

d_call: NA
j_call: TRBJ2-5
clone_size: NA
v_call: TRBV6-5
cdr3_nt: TGTGCCAGCAGTTACTTGGACGGTGTTGGGCAAGAGACCCAGTACTTC
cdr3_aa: CASSYLDGVGQETQYF

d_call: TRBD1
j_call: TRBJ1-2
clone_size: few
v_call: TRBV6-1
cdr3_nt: TGTGCCAGCCTACCCCGGGACAGGGCCTCTAGCTATGGCTACACCTTC
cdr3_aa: CASLPRDRASSYGYTF

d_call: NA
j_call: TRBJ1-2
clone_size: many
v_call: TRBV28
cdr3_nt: TGTGCCAGCAGTTTATACCCCTTTGGCTACACCTTC
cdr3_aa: CASSLYPFGYTF

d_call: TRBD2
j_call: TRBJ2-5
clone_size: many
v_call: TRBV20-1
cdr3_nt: TGCAGTGTTAGGGCGGGAGGCAATAAAGAGACCCAGTACTTC
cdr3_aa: CSVRAGGNKETQYF

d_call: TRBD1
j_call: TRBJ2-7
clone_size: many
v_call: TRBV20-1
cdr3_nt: TGCAGTGCTGACAGGGGTTCAAACTACGAGCAGTACTTC
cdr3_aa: CSADRGSNYEQYF

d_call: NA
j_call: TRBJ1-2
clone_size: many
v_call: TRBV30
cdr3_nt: TGTGCCTGGTGCTGTGAAGGCGTCTGGGGCTACACCTTC
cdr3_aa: CAWCCEGVWGYTF

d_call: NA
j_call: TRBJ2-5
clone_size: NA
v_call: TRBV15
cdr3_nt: TGTGCCACCAGCAGAGATATTTTGGGCAGGACCAGGCAAGAGACCCAGTACTTC
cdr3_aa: CATSRDILGRTRQETQYF

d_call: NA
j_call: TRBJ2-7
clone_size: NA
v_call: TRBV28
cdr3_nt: TGTGCCAGCAGAAACCCACTCGAGCAGTACTTC
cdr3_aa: CASRNPLEQYF

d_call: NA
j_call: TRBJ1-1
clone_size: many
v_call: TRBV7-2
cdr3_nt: TGTGCCAGCAGCATCACAAGGGGGAACACTGAAGCTTTCTTT
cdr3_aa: CASSITRGNTEAFF

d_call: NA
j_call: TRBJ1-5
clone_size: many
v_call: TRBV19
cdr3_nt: TGTGCCAGTAGTATCCCAGGGACCGGTCAGCCCCAGCATTTT
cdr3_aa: CASSIPGTGQPQHF